These 28 T cell receptor beta chains came from one sample sequenced in a study of blood T cell repertoires in COVID-19. The data were produced by immunoSEQ multiplex PCR, yet TCRdb's version contains in-frame clones alone and is incomplete. The table records under 300,000 clones, 84% of them present only once. Sequencing input: PBMCs or T cells enriched from blood (not recorded which). The receptors shown here come from a man aged 50 to 59 who had recovered from COVID-19.

This chain connects TRBV6-5 to TRBJ2-7; TRBD1 matches 7 bases. This CDR3 contains 13 residues. CDR1 is MNHEY and CDR2 is SVGAGI in the germline V gene. J lost 2 bases, V lost 11 bases, and 9 bases had no gene match. The CDR3 loop is CAHLDRVPYEQYF. The CDR3 DNA is TGTGCCCACCTTGACAGGGTTCCCTACGAGCAGTACTTC.

Here the CDR3 reads CASSPSLPDTQYF. DNA of the CDR3: TGTGCCAGCTCACCTAGTCTCCCAGATACGCAGTATTTT. The rearrangement joins TRBV18 to TRBJ2-3; D unclear. The CDR3 covers 13 residues. V shed 3 bases and J shed 4 bases, with 8 bases lying between them. CDR1 is KGHSH, CDR2 LQKENI, per germline.

This rearrangement joins TRBV5-1 to TRBJ2-7; 7 bases align to TRBD1. This CDR3 is 13 amino acids long. The J segment lost 2 bases and the V segment lost 4 bases, leaving 3 bases of the junction unmatched. CDR1 and CDR2 (germline): SGHRS, YFSETQ. The CDR3 here is CASSTQGAYEQYF. As DNA, the CDR3 is TGCGCCAGCAGCACCCAGGGGGCCTACGAGCAGTACTTC.

Only a few counts were recorded for this clone. CDR3 bases: TGTGCCAGCAGAGGTTCCGGGACAGGGGGCACTGAAGCTTTCTTT. This translates into CASRGSGTGGTEAFF. The rearrangement uses TRBV28 and TRBJ1-1, with 11 positions matching TRBD1. V shed 6 bases and J 4 bases; nucleotides not matched to a gene: 7. Germline lookup yields CDR1 MDHEN and CDR2 SYDVKM. There are 15 residues in the CDR3.

V is TRBV11-3 and J is TRBJ2-7; TRBD2 might be the D (5 bases). The germline V gene encodes CDR1 SGHNT and CDR2 YENEEA. This CDR3 is 15 amino acids long. Trimming removed 5 bases from V and 5 bases from J, with 19 bases in between. CDR3 DNA: TGTGCCAGCAGCCAAGGAGCGGTCAACTATCACGAGCAGTACTTC. The encoded protein is CASSQGAVNYHEQYF. Based on the CDR3 plus reference TRBV11-3 and TRBJ2-7, the full variable domain is EAGVVQSPRYKIIEKKQPVAFWCNPISGHNTLYWYLQNLGQGPELLIRYENEEAVDDSQLPKDRFSAERLKGVDSTLKIQPAELGDSAVYLCASSQGAVNYHEQYFGPGTRLTVT.

This clone appeared once. This chain connects TRBV10-2 to TRBJ1-2; D perhaps matches TRBD1 (6 bases). This CDR3 spans 15 amino acids. V was shortened by 3 bases and J by 3 bases, with 14 bases between the two germline ends. Germline V lookup: CDR1 WSHSY, CDR2 SAAADI. The DNA for the CDR3 is TGCGCCAGCAGTGACCTTGGGGCAGGGGACTATGGCTACACCTTC. Its protein product is CASSDLGAGDYGYTF.

The chain joins TRBV10-3 to TRBJ2-7, with TRBD1 as a possible D gene (5 bases). Trimming took 11 bases from V and 6 from J, leaving 17 bases between them. Germline loops: CDR1 ENHRY, CDR2 SYGVKD. The CDR3 length is 12 residues. CDR3 amino acids: CAVRFTGAEQYF. The CDR3 DNA is TGTGCCGTTCGGTTTACAGGCGCCGAGCAGTACTTC.

The CDR3 sequence is CASSVNGRGYNEQFF. CDR3 DNA sequence: TGTGCCAGCAGCGTCAACGGGAGGGGTTACAATGAGCAGTTCTTC. This chain links TRBV7-3 with TRBJ2-1; 8 nucleotides match TRBD2. J was trimmed by 4 bases and V by 5 bases; bases with no gene match: 7. The CDR3 is made up of 15 amino acids. Germline lookup yields CDR1 SGHTA and CDR2 FQGTGA.

This chain connects TRBV7-3 to TRBJ1-5, with a possible D match to TRBD1 (6 bases). The length of the CDR3 is 17 residues. The ends were cut back, 5 bases at V and 5 bases at J, with 22 bases in the middle. Germline CDR1 is SGHTA and CDR2 is FQGTGA. CDR3 bases: TGTGCCAGCAGCCCACCCAATGGGGGGGGCTTCGATCAGCCCCAGCATTTT. The encoded protein is CASSPPNGGGFDQPQHF.

V is TRBV19 and J is TRBJ2-7; 8 bases line up with TRBD1. This CDR3 contains 14 residues. V shed 5 bases and J 2 bases; nucleotides not matched to a gene: 5. Germline assignment: CDR1 LNHDA and CDR2 SQIVND (reference sequence). For the CDR3, the DNA is TGTGCCAGTAGTTCCCGGGACAGGACCTACGAGCAGTACTTC. Protein product: CASSSRDRTYEQYF. Together with reference TRBV19 and TRBJ2-7, the CDR3 gives the full variable domain: DGGITQSPKYLFRKEGQNVTLSCEQNLNHDAMYWYRQDPGQGLRLIYYSQIVNDFQKGDIAEGYSVSREKKESFPLTVTSAQKNPTAFYLCASSSRDRTYEQYFGPGTRLTVT.

The J gene is TRBJ2-1, the V gene TRBV2; TRBD2 matches at 12 bases. CDR1 is SNHLY and CDR2 is FYNNEI in the germline V gene. Trimming cost V 6 bases and J 5 bases; bases outside gene matches: 5. The CDR3 sequence is 15 residues long. The DNA of the CDR3 is TGTGCCAGCAGGGCACTAGCGGGGGGAAACAATGAGCAGTTCTTC. This codes for CASRALAGGNNEQFF.

With regard to this clone: One end of the junction is discordant with germline, which a read error may explain. The chain employs TRBV14 and TRBJ2-3; D might be TRBD1 (6 bases). The length of the CDR3 is 14 residues. The V gene's germline CDR1 is SGHDN and CDR2 FVKESK. CDR3 protein: CASSKSNRATPTNF. DNA of the CDR3: TGTGCCAGCAGCAAGTCCAACAGGGCAACCCCCACAAATTTT.

The chain employs TRBV29-1 and TRBJ2-1; 9 bases map to TRBD2. V gave up 4 bases and J gave up 8 bases; unmatched junction bases: 15. Germline CDR1 is SQVTM and CDR2 is ANQGSEA. This CDR3 contains 16 residues. Written as DNA, the CDR3 is TGCAGCGTTGGTGGTAGCGGGAGTCTGTTAGTCGATGAGCAGTTCTTC. Protein sequence: CSVGGSGSLLVDEQFF.

This chain connects TRBV11-3 to TRBJ2-1; weak D call: TRBD2 (6 bases). V was trimmed by 5 bases and J by 10 bases, leaving 18 bases between them. CDR1 and CDR2 from the germline V gene are SGHNT and YENEEA. The CDR3 runs 14 residues. The CDR3 protein is CASSTGTGRGEQFF. The CDR3, as DNA: TGTGCCAGCAGCACCGGGACGGGCCGGGGGGAGCAGTTCTTC. The full variable domain, in which reference TRBV11-3 and TRBJ2-1 provide the parts outside the CDR3, is EAGVVQSPRYKIIEKKQPVAFWCNPISGHNTLYWYLQNLGQGPELLIRYENEEAVDDSQLPKDRFSAERLKGVDSTLKIQPAELGDSAVYLCASSTGTGRGEQFFGPGTRLTVL.

The chain employs TRBV21-1 and TRBJ1-6. TRBV21-1 is marked as a pseudogene. The CDR3 loop spans 17 amino acids. This chain's CDR3 is CASSKGGDPEPRSPLHF. CDR3 coding DNA: TGTGCCAGCAGCAAAGGGGGGGATCCGGAGCCGAGATCACCCCTCCACTTT.

Only one count was recorded for this clone. The CDR3 region has the DNA TGTGCCAGCAGCCTGGGGACAGGCTCCTACGAGCAGTACTTC. This gives the protein CASSLGTGSYEQYF. The rearrangement links TRBV7-2 to TRBJ2-7; TRBD1 aligns across 8 bases. J was trimmed by 0 bases and V by 5 bases; bases with no gene match: 3. CDR3 length: 14 residues. Germline CDR1 reads SGHTA; CDR2 reads FQGNSA.

The chain links TRBV5-1 to TRBJ1-4; 11 positions match TRBD1. This CDR3 region has 16 residues. Germline CDR1 is SGHRS and CDR2 is YFSETQ. The ends lost 4 bases at V and 8 bases at J; junction bases unmatched: 10. CDR3 in DNA: TGCGCCAGCAGCCAGGGACCCGGGACAGGGGGGGAAAAACTGTTTTTT. Translating it yields CASSQGPGTGGEKLFF.

This chain links TRBV30 with TRBJ2-7, with D hard to call. This CDR3 has 11 amino acids. The V end lost 3 bases, the J end lost 2 bases, and 5 bases lay between the germline ends. Germline values: CDR1 GTSNPN, CDR2 SVGIG (reference sequence). CDR3 protein: CAWRHTYEQYF. CDR3 bases: TGTGCCTGGAGACATACCTACGAGCAGTACTTC.

V and J are TRBV9 and TRBJ2-1, with 11 nucleotides matching TRBD2. The CDR3 has 14 amino acids. The germline V gene encodes CDR1 SGDLS and CDR2 YYNGEE. The V and J ends lost 4 bases and 8 bases, in that order; junction bases with no gene match: 5. The CDR3 spells CASSPLGLADEQFF. CDR3 sequence (DNA): TGTGCCAGCAGCCCCCTGGGACTAGCGGATGAGCAGTTCTTC.

This clone was counted a single time. The chain combines TRBV15 with TRBJ1-2; D is ambiguous. The CDR3 is 15 amino acids. V dropped 1 base and J dropped 3 bases, with 12 bases sitting between them. The germline gives CDR1 LNHNV, CDR2 YYDKDF (reference sequence). CDR3 region: CATSRGPPGDYGYTF. DNA of the CDR3: TGTGCCACCAGCAGAGGCCCCCCGGGTGACTATGGCTACACCTTC.

The gene calls are TRBV11-2 and TRBJ1-1; TRBD1 is a possible D gene (6 bases). Trimming shortened V by 3 bases and J by 5 bases, and 13 bases separated the two germline ends. Per the germline V gene, CDR1 is SGHAT and CDR2 is FQNNGV. This CDR3 contains 14 residues. DNA of the CDR3: TGTGCCAGCAGCTTTCAGGACAGTCGGACTGAAGCTTTCTTT. It codes for CASSFQDSRTEAFF.

CDR3 coding DNA: TGTGCCAGCAGTACAGTTTATAATGAAAAACTGTTTTTT. Translated: CASSTVYNEKLFF. This sequence joins TRBV12-3 or TRBV12-4 and TRBJ1-4, with D unresolved. Trimming left V 5 bases short and J 4 bases short, with 8 bases between. CDR3 length: 13 amino acids.

The V gene is TRBV5-4, the J gene TRBJ1-2; a possible D gene is TRBD1 (6 bases). The CDR3 runs to 15 residues. V was trimmed by 4 bases and J by 4 bases, leaving 17 bases between them. Per germline, CDR1 SGHNT and CDR2 YYREEE (reference sequence). The CDR3 sequence is CASSLQVGQLYGYTF. The CDR3, as DNA: TGTGCCAGCAGCCTGCAGGTCGGACAGCTCTATGGCTACACCTTC.

The rearrangement links TRBV6-5 to TRBJ1-1; no definite D call. There are 13 residues in the CDR3. CDR1 is MNHEY, CDR2 SVGAGI, per germline. Trimming cost V 8 bases and J 0 bases, with 10 bases left between them. The CDR3 coding sequence is TGTGCCAGCGCGACATCCATGAACACTGAAGCTTTCTTT. Translating it yields CASATSMNTEAFF.

The gene calls are TRBV4-2 and TRBJ2-1, with 11 bases identical to TRBD2. There are 17 residues in the CDR3. The ends lost 1 base at V and 2 bases at J; junction bases unmatched: 4. Looked up from germline, CDR1 is LGHNA and CDR2 is YNFKEQ. CDR3 sequence reads: CASSQGGSGRAYNEQFF. The CDR3 nucleotides are TGTGCCAGCAGCCAAGGTGGTAGCGGGAGGGCCTACAATGAGCAGTTCTTC.

This sequence joins TRBV7-9 and TRBJ2-7, with D possibly TRBD1 on 6 matching bases. This CDR3 has 16 residues. Trimming removed 5 bases from V and 0 bases from J, with 17 bases in between. Germline CDR1 and CDR2: SEHNR and FQNEAQ (reference sequence). As DNA, the CDR3 is TGTGCCAGCAGCCGCACGACAGGTGCCGGCTCCTACGAGCAGTACTTC. Protein product: CASSRTTGAGSYEQYF.

The chain couples TRBV11-2 to TRBJ2-7, with 9 bases lining up with TRBD2. Germline CDR1 and CDR2: SGHAT and FQNNGV. This CDR3 is built from 16 residues. The V segment lost 1 base and the J segment 7 bases; nucleotides outside the gene matches: 11. The CDR3 coding sequence is TGTGCCAGCAGCTTAGGAGGGGCGGGAGGGCCGAGAGAGCAGTACTTC. Encoded protein: CASSLGGAGGPREQYF.

The chain is built from TRBV10-1 and TRBJ2-2; the match to TRBD1 covers 12 bases. Looked up from germline, CDR1 is WNHNN and CDR2 is SYGVQD (reference sequence). This CDR3 has 17 residues. The V and J ends lost 5 bases and 7 bases, in that order; junction bases with no gene match: 11. The CDR3 DNA follows: TGCGCCAGCAGTAAAGGGACAGGGGGCGTTCTTGGCGGGGAGCTGTTTTTT. Translated: CASSKGTGGVLGGELFF.